This paragraph reports one T cell receptor beta chain. Its specificity is not known. 13 Jbeta primers and 60 Vbeta primers were used for the PCR. The assay was immunoSEQ multiplex PCR, and TCRdb's table has in-frame clones only and misses some. In the table there are about 160,000 clones, approximately 80% of which are singletons. The data were taken from a study of cytomegalovirus exposure and HLA in healthy donors. Study results and caveats: Some V segments, TRBV6-2 and TRBV6-3 among them, were indistinguishable and were therefore excluded. It is likely that the observed cluster of highly shared sequence variants was a sequencing artifact.

Germline V gene sequence: CDR1 SGHRS, CDR2 YFSETQ. This CDR3 is 13 amino acids long. V dropped 0 bases and J dropped 3 bases, with 6 bases sitting between them. The sequence derives from a woman aged 35 to 49 in good health and CMV-seropositive. The chain couples TRBV5-1 to TRBJ1-1; no definite D call. The sample was PBMCs. The CDR3 region has the DNA TGCGCCAGCAGCTTGGGGGCTGACACTGAAGCTTTCTTT. As protein: CASSLGADTEAFF.